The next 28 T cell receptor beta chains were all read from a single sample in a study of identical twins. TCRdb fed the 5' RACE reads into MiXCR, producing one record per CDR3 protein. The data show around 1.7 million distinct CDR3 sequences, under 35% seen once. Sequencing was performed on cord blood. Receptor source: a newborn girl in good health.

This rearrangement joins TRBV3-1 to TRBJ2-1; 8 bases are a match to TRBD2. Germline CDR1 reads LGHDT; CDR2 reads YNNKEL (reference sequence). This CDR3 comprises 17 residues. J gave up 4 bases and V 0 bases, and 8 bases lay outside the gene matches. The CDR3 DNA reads TGTGCCAGCAGCCAAGATATCGTAGCGGGACTTTACAATGAGCAGTTCTTC. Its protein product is CASSQDIVAGLYNEQFF.

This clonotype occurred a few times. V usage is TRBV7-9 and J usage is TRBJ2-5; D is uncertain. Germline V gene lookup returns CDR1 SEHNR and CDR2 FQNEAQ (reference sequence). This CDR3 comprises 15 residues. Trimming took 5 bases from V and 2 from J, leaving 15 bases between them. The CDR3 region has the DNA TGTGCCAGCAGCGTTAGAGGCTGGAATCAAGAGACCCAGTACTTC. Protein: CASSVRGWNQETQYF.

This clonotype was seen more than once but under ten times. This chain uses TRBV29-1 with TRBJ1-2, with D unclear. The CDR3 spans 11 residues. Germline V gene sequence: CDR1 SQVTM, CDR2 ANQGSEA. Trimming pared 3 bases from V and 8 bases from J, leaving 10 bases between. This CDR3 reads CSVEIFPGYTF. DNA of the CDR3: TGCAGCGTTGAGATTTTTCCAGGCTACACCTTC.

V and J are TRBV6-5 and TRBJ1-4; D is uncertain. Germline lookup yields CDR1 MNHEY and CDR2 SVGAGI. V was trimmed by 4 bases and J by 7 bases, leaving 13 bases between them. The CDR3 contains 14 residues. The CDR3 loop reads CASSWSRRGEKLFF. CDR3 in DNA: TGTGCCAGCAGTTGGTCCAGGCGGGGTGAAAAACTGTTTTTT.

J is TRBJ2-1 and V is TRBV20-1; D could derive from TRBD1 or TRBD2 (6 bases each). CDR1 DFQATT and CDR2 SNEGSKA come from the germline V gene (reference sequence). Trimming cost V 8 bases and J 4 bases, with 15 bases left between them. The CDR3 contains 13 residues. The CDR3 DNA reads TGCAGTCCCGGGGGCGGGGCATACAATGAGCAGTTCTTC. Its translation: CSPGGGAYNEQFF.

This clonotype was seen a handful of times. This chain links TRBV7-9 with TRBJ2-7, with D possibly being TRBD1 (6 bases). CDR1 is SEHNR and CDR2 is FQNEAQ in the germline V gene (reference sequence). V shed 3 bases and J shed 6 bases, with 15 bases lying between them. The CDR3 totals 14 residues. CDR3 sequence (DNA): TGTGCCAGCAGCTTCATCCAGGGGCACGGCGAGCAGTACTTC. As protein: CASSFIQGHGEQYF. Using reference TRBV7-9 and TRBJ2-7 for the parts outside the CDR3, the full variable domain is DTGVSQNPRHKITKRGQNVTFRCDPISEHNRLYWYRQTLGQGPEFLTYFQNEAQLEKSRLLSDRFSAERPKGSFSTLEIQRTEQGDSAMYLCASSFIQGHGEQYFGPGTRLTVT.

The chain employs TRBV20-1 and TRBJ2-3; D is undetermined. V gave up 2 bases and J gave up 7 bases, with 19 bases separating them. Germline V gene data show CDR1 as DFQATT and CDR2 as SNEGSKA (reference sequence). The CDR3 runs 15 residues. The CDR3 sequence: CSARHALIGLYTQYF. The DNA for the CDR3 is TGCAGTGCTAGACACGCCTTGATCGGGCTCTATACGCAGTATTTT.

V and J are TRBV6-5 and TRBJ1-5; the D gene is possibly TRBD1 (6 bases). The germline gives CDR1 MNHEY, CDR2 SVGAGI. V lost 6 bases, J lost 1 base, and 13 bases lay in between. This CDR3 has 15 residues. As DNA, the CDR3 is TGTGCCAGCAGCCCCCAGGGGAAGAGCAATCAGCCCCAGCATTTT. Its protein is CASSPQGKSNQPQHF.

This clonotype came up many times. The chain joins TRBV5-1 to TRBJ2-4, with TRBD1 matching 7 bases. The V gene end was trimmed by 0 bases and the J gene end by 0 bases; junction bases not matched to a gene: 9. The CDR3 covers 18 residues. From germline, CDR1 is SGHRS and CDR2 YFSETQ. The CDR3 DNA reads TGCGCCAGCAGCTTGGCAGGACAGGCCCCTATAGCCAAAAACATTCAGTACTTC. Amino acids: CASSLAGQAPIAKNIQYF.

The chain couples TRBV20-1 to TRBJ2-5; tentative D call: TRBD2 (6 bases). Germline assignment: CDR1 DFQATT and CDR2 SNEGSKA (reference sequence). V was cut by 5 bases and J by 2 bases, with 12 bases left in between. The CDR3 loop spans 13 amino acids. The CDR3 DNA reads TGCAGTGCTCGGGAGCTGGGGCAAGAGACCCAGTACTTC. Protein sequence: CSARELGQETQYF.

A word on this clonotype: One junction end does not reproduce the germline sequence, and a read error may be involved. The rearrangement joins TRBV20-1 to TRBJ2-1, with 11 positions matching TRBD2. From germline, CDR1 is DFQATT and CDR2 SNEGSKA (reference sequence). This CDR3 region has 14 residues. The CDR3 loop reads CSAVTSGAYNGQFF. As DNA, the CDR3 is TGCAGTGCTGTGACTAGCGGGGCTTACAATGGGCAGTTCTTC.

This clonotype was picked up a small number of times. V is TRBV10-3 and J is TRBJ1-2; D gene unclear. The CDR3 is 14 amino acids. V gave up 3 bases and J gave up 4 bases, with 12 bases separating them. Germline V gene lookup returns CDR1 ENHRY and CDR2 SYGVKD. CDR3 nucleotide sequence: TGTGCCATCAGTGATTTGGAAGGGTTCTATGGCTACACCTTC. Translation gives CAISDLEGFYGYTF.

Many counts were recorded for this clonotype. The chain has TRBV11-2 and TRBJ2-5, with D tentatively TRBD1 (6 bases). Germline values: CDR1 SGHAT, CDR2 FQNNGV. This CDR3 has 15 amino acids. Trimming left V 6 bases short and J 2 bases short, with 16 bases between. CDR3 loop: CASRDFRDNQETQYF. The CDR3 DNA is TGTGCCAGCAGGGACTTCAGGGACAATCAAGAGACCCAGTACTTC.

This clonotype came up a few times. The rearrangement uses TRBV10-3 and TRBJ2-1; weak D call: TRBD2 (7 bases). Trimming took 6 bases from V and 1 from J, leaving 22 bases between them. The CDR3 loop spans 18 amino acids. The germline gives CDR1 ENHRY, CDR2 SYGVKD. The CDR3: CAIRGGPLPLTSYNEQFF. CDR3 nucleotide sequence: TGTGCCATCAGGGGGGGGCCCCTCCCATTGACTTCCTACAATGAGCAGTTCTTC.

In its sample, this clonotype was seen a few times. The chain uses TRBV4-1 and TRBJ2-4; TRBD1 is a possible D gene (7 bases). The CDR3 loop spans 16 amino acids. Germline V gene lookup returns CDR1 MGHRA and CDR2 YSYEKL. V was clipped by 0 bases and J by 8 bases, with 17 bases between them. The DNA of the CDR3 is TGCGCCAGCAGCCAAGAACACGTCCTCAGGGGGGACATTCAGTACTTC. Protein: CASSQEHVLRGDIQYF.

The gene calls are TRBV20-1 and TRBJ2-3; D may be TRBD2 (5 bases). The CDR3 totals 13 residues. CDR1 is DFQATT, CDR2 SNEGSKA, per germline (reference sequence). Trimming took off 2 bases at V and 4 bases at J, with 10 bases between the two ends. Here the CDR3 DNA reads TGCAGTGCTAGATGGACTCCCGCAGATACGCAGTATTTT. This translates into CSARWTPADTQYF.

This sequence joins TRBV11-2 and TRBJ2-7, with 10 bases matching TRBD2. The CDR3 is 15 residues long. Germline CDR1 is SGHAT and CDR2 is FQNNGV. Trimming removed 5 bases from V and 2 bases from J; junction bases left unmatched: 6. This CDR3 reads CASSRKSGGAYEQYF. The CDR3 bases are TGTGCCAGCAGCCGTAAAAGCGGGGGGGCCTACGAGCAGTACTTC.

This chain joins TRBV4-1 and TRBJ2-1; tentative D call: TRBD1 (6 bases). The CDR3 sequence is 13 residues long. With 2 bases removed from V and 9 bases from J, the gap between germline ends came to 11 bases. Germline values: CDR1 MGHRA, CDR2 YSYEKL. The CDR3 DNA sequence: TGCGCCAGCAGCCAAACAGGGTACGGTGAGCAGTTCTTC. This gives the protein CASSQTGYGEQFF.

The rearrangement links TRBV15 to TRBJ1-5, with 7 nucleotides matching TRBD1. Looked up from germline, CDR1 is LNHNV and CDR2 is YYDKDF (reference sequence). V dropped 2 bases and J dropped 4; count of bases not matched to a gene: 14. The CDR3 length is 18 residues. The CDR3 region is CATSRLKTGARGNQPQHF. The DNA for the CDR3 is TGTGCCACCAGCAGACTTAAAACAGGGGCTAGGGGAAATCAGCCCCAGCATTTT.

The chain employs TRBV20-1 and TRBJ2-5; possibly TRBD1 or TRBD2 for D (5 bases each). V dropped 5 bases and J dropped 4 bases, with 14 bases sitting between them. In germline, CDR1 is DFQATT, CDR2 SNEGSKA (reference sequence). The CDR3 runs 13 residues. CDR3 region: CSAGTGYPETQYF. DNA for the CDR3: TGCAGTGCTGGGACGGGGTACCCAGAGACCCAGTACTTC.

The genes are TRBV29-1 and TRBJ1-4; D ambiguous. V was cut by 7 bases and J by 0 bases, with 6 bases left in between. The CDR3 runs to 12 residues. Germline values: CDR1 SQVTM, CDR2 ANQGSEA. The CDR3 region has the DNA TGCAGCGCCGTGTCAACTAATGAAAAACTGTTTTTT. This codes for CSAVSTNEKLFF.

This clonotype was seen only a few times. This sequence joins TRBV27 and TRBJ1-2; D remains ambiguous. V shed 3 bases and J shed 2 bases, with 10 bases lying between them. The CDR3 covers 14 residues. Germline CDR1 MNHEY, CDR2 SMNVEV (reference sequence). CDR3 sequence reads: CASSFGQRNYGYTF. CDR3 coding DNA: TGTGCCAGCAGTTTTGGCCAGAGGAACTATGGCTACACCTTC.

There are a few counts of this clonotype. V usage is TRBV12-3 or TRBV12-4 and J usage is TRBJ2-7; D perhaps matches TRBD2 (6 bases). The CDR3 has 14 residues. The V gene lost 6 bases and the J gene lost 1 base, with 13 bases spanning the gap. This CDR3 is CASRSGSGSYEQYF. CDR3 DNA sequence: TGTGCCAGCAGATCGGGTAGCGGTTCCTACGAGCAGTACTTC.

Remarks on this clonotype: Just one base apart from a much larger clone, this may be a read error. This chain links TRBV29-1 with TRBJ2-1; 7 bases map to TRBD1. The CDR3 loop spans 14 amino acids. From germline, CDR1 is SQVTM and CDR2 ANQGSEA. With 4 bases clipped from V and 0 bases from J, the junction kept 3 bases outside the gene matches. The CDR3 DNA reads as TGCAGCGTTGTGGGACAGTCCTCCTACAATGAGCAGTTCTTC. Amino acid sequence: CSVVGQSSYNEQFF.

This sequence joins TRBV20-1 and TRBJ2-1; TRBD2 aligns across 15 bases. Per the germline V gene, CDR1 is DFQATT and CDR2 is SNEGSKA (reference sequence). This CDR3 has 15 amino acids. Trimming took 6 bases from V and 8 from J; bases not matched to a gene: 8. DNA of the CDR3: TGCAGTGCCTGCCGGACTAGCGGGGGGGTTGATGAGCAGTTCTTC. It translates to CSACRTSGGVDEQFF.

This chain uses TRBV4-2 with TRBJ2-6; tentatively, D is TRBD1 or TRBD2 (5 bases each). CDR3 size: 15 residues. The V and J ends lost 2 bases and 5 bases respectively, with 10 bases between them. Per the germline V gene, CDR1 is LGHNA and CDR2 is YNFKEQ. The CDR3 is CASSQWGIRANVLTF. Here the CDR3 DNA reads TGTGCCAGCAGCCAATGGGGGATTAGGGCCAACGTCCTGACTTTC.

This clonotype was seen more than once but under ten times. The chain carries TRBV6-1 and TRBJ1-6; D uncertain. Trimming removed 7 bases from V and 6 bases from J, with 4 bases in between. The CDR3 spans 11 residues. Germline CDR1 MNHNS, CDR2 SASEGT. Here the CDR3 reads CASNSNSPLHF. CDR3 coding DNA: TGTGCCAGCAACAGTAATTCACCCCTCCACTTT.

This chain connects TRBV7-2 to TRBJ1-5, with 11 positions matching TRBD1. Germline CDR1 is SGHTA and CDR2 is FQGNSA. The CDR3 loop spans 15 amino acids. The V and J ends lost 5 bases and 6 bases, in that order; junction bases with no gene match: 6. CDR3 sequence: CASSTTGTGGQPQHF. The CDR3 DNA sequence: TGTGCCAGCAGCACAACCGGGACAGGGGGTCAGCCCCAGCATTTT.